The subject of this entry is one T cell receptor beta chain. Its antigen is as yet unknown. Germline-derived CDR1 and CDR2 are MGHRA and YSYEKL. Losses at the gene ends were 3 bases for V and 3 bases for J; bases not matched to a gene: 8. CDR3 length equals 16 residues. Of the isolated RNA, all was reverse transcribed, and so the sequenced material was expressed TCRB transcripts. Libraries were prepared by immunoSEQ multiplex PCR; TCRdb keeps only in-frame clonotypes and omits some of them. Of around 200,000 clones in the sample, roughly an eighth are singletons; the top ten hold around 0.63%. The data originate from a study of beta chain features in type 1 diabetes. Overall study results and limits: Patients' naive, central memory and Treg TCRB repertoires seemed closer to one another than those of healthy donors.

The specimen sequenced was central memory CD4+ T cells from blood. The chain combines TRBV4-1 with TRBJ2-7, with 10 positions matching TRBD1. The clonotype was recovered from a woman between 18 and 30 years old in good health. CDR3 loop: CASSHRPRDRGYEQYF. The CDR3 DNA is TGCGCCAGCAGCCACAGACCGCGGGACAGGGGCTACGAGCAGTACTTC.